The 24 T cell receptor beta chains presented below share a single source sample, sequenced in a study of response to subunit inactivated influenza vaccine. One entry per CDR3 protein, called by TCRdb with MiXCR from the RT-PCR reads. The sample has over 400,000 distinct CDR3 sequences, over 10% seen once; the top ten hold under 15%. This specimen was PBMCs from blood, taken roughly 47 days after vaccination. Receptors were obtained from a man aged 45-65 years who received an inactivated influenza vaccine.

This chain links TRBV9 with TRBJ1-2; D is possibly TRBD1 (6 bases). Trimming took 0 bases from V and 8 from J, leaving 17 bases between them. CDR3 length: 15 residues. The V gene's germline CDR1 is SGDLS and CDR2 YYNGEE. CDR3 region: CASSVDGNRASGYTF. The CDR3 DNA reads TGTGCCAGCAGCGTAGATGGAAACAGGGCGAGCGGCTACACCTTC.

This clonotype appeared a single time. At one boundary the junction diverges from the germline segment, which might be a read error. The genes are TRBV12-3 or TRBV12-4 and TRBJ2-3; a weak D match, TRBD1 (5 bases). This CDR3 is built from 11 residues. The chain's CDR3 is CASSPTDTEYF. As DNA, the CDR3 is TGTGCCAGCAGTCCGACAGATACGGAGTATTTT.

In its sample, this clonotype was seen many times. The genes are TRBV5-1 and TRBJ2-3; 8 positions agree with TRBD1. With 2 bases clipped from V and 0 bases from J, the junction kept 5 bases outside the gene matches. The germline V gene has CDR1 SGHRS and CDR2 YFSETQ. The CDR3 loop spans 16 amino acids. As DNA, the CDR3 is TGCGCCAGCAGCTTCCGGGGACAGGCTAGCACAGATACGCAGTATTTT. It yields the protein CASSFRGQASTDTQYF.

This clonotype was picked up a small number of times. The chain uses TRBV7-2 and TRBJ2-7; D remains unclear. The germline V gene encodes CDR1 SGHTA and CDR2 FQGNSA. CDR3 size: 16 residues. V was shortened by 1 base and J by 4 bases, with 17 bases between the two germline ends. CDR3 loop: CASSLVVQSAMYEQYF. The CDR3 nucleotides are TGTGCCAGCAGCTTAGTAGTCCAATCCGCTATGTACGAGCAGTACTTC.

J is TRBJ1-5 and V is TRBV10-3, with no clear D. V was pared by 2 bases and J by 3 bases, with 2 bases between. The germline gives CDR1 ENHRY, CDR2 SYGVKD. The CDR3 has 12 residues. This CDR3 reads CAISETNQPQHF. In nucleotides, the CDR3 is TGTGCCATCAGTGAGACCAATCAGCCCCAGCATTTT.

The rearrangement joins TRBV12-3 or TRBV12-4 to TRBJ2-1; 7 nucleotides agree with TRBD1. This CDR3 is built from 16 residues. The V segment lost 1 base and the J segment 10 bases; nucleotides outside the gene matches: 13. The DNA for the CDR3 is TGTGCCAGCAGTTTAGGATATAGGGCAGGGGGTGGGGAGCAGTTCTTC. It is translated as CASSLGYRAGGGEQFF.

This chain joins TRBV12-3 or TRBV12-4 and TRBJ2-7, with a weak D call TRBD2 (6 bases). V lost 5 bases to trimming and J lost 2 bases, with 19 bases between them. The CDR3 consists of 16 residues. CDR3 coding DNA: TGTGCCAGCAGTAGCCTTCGGGGCGGGGCGACCTACGAGCAGTACTTC. Its protein is CASSSLRGGATYEQYF.

Turning to this clonotype: Sequence at one end of the junction differs from germline and may be a read error. V and J are TRBV6-1 and TRBJ2-1, with 8 positions matching TRBD2. The V gene's germline CDR1 is MNHNS and CDR2 SASEGT. CDR3 size: 15 residues. The DNA of the CDR3 is TGTGCCAGCAGTCAAGCGGGAGACCCCTACAATGAGCAGTTCTTC. Translating it yields CASSQAGDPYNEQFF.

This clonotype was counted only a few times. CDR3 sequence reads: CASSSRSTYEQYF. The CDR3 nucleotides are TGTGCCAGCAGCTCGAGGTCCACCTACGAGCAGTACTTC. The rearrangement joins TRBV7-9 to TRBJ2-7, with no clear D. Germline V CDR1 and CDR2: SEHNR, FQNEAQ (reference sequence). Trimming took off 4 bases at V and 2 bases at J, with 9 bases between the two ends. CDR3 length: 13 residues.

This clonotype was seen more than once but under ten times. The chain links TRBV5-1 to TRBJ2-5; TRBD2 matches at 10 bases. CDR1 is SGHRS, CDR2 YFSETQ, per germline. With 2 bases clipped from V and 4 bases from J, the junction kept 2 bases outside the gene matches. This CDR3 is 14 amino acids long. DNA for the CDR3: TGCGCCAGCAGCTTAACTAGCGGGACAGAGACCCAGTACTTC. This gives the protein CASSLTSGTETQYF. Complete variable domain (other parts from reference TRBV5-1 and TRBJ2-5): KAGVTQTPRYLIKTRGQQVTLSCSPISGHRSVSWYQQTPGQGLQFLFEYFSETQRNKGNFPGRFSGRQFSNSRSEMNVSTLELGDSALYLCASSLTSGTETQYFGPGTRLLVL.

The V gene is TRBV28, the J gene TRBJ1-1; weak D call: TRBD1 (6 bases). The germline gives CDR1 MDHEN, CDR2 SYDVKM. The CDR3 has 15 amino acids. The V and J ends lost 5 bases and 2 bases respectively, with 15 bases between them. CDR3 sequence reads: CASSQSGHLNTEAFF. The CDR3 bases are TGTGCCAGCAGTCAATCGGGACACCTAAACACTGAAGCTTTCTTT.

This clonotype has a count of ten or more. This chain connects TRBV3-1 to TRBJ2-4, with D tentatively TRBD2 (6 bases). Trimming left V 1 base short and J 11 bases short, with 12 bases between. Germline CDR1 LGHDT, CDR2 YNNKEL (reference sequence). The CDR3 spans 13 residues. In DNA form, the CDR3 reads TGTGCCAGCAGCCAAGGGACTACCAACGTTCAGTACTTC. Residues: CASSQGTTNVQYF.

This clonotype was found many times. The chain uses TRBV28 and TRBJ2-1, with 12 bases matching TRBD2. The CDR3 sequence is 16 residues long. Germline values: CDR1 MDHEN, CDR2 SYDVKM. Trimming took 3 bases from V and 6 from J; bases not matched to a gene: 6. CDR3 protein: CASSLSGLAGPNEQFF. The CDR3 DNA reads as TGTGCCAGCAGTTTGTCAGGACTAGCGGGGCCCAATGAGCAGTTCTTC.

This clonotype came up a few times. The V call is TRBV7-9, the J call TRBJ2-5, with no clear D. This CDR3 comprises 13 residues. Trimming pared 4 bases from V and 0 bases from J, leaving 6 bases between. CDR1 is SEHNR, CDR2 FQNEAQ, per germline (reference sequence). CDR3 nucleotides: TGTGCCAGCAGCTGGGCCAACCAAGAGACCCAGTACTTC. It translates to CASSWANQETQYF.

In this sample, this clonotype turned up a few times. This chain uses TRBV20-1 with TRBJ2-5; D is perhaps TRBD2 (5 bases). The CDR3 covers 12 residues. V was pared by 6 bases and J by 8 bases, with 16 bases between. Germline-derived CDR1 and CDR2 are DFQATT and SNEGSKA (reference sequence). In nucleotides, the CDR3 is TGCAGTGCCAAACAACTAGAAGTTACCCAGTACTTC. This gives the protein CSAKQLEVTQYF.

This clonotype appeared a few times. This chain links TRBV29-1 with TRBJ2-3; 7 bases agree with TRBD1. The germline CDR1 and CDR2 sequences are SQVTM and ANQGSEA. The CDR3 covers 13 residues. Unmatched junction bases numbered 3, after V lost 5 bases and J lost 1 base. CDR3 amino acids: CSVIGQGTDTQYF. CDR3 bases: TGCAGCGTTATCGGACAGGGCACAGATACGCAGTATTTT.

This clonotype turned up a few times. The chain has TRBV5-1 and TRBJ2-2; 10 positions match TRBD2. Germline V gene sequence: CDR1 SGHRS, CDR2 YFSETQ. With V trimmed by 4 bases and J by 3 bases, 6 bases remained unmatched. The CDR3 loop spans 16 amino acids. The chain's CDR3 is CASSPMTSGYTGELFF. As DNA, the CDR3 is TGCGCCAGCAGCCCAATGACTAGCGGGTACACCGGGGAGCTGTTTTTT.

The rearrangement joins TRBV28 to TRBJ2-7, with D unresolved. This CDR3 contains 11 residues. Trimming stripped 6 bases from V and 3 bases from J, with 6 bases between. The germline V gene has CDR1 MDHEN and CDR2 SYDVKM. CDR3 residues: CASRQDYEQYF. The CDR3 bases are TGTGCCAGCAGGCAGGACTACGAGCAGTACTTC. The full variable domain, in which reference TRBV28 and TRBJ2-7 provide the parts outside the CDR3, is DVKVTQSSRYLVKRTGEKVFLECVQDMDHENMFWYRQDPGLGLRLIYFSYDVKMKEKGDIPEGYSVSREKKERFSLILESASTNQTSMYLCASRQDYEQYFGPGTRLTVT.

The chain uses TRBV7-2 and TRBJ2-7; 10 bases align to TRBD1. With V trimmed by 4 bases and J by 6 bases, 9 bases remained unmatched. The germline V gene has CDR1 SGHTA and CDR2 FQGNSA. This CDR3 comprises 15 residues. The CDR3 loop is CASSSRGGQGREQYF. CDR3 DNA sequence: TGTGCCAGCAGCTCCCGCGGGGGACAGGGGCGCGAGCAGTACTTC.

This clonotype was seen more than once but under ten times. The chain combines TRBV29-1 with TRBJ2-7; 8 bases are a match to TRBD1. This CDR3 has 15 amino acids. Germline CDR1 and CDR2: SQVTM and ANQGSEA. V lost 4 bases and J lost 3; bases outside the gene matches: 11. The CDR3 bases are TGCAGCGTTGTCCCGAGGGCTGGACAGGGCTACGAGCAGTACTTC. Its translation is CSVVPRAGQGYEQYF.

The chain carries TRBV28 and TRBJ2-5; the match to TRBD1 covers 8 bases. This CDR3 has 15 amino acids. Germline V lookup: CDR1 MDHEN, CDR2 SYDVKM. Losses at the gene ends were 5 bases for V and 3 bases for J; bases not matched to a gene: 8. CDR3 amino acids: CASSLSPTGEETQYF. The CDR3 DNA follows: TGTGCCAGCAGTCTTTCGCCGACAGGGGAAGAGACCCAGTACTTC.

This clonotype was found once. The rearrangement links TRBV7-8 to TRBJ1-5; TRBD1 matches at 7 bases. The V gene's germline CDR1 is SGHVS and CDR2 FQNEAQ. This CDR3 spans 14 amino acids. The ends lost 4 bases at V and 6 bases at J; junction bases unmatched: 6. The CDR3 sequence is CASSSGTAGQPQHF. The CDR3 DNA reads TGTGCCAGCAGCTCCGGGACAGCGGGTCAGCCCCAGCATTTT.

The chain recombines TRBV7-9 with TRBJ2-7; weak D call: TRBD1 (5 bases). The CDR3 consists of 16 residues. V dropped 3 bases and J dropped 3 bases, with 18 bases sitting between them. CDR1 SEHNR and CDR2 FQNEAQ come from the germline V gene (reference sequence). The CDR3 is CASSFFKGRSIYEQYF. For the CDR3, the DNA is TGTGCCAGCAGCTTCTTTAAGGGGCGCTCGATCTACGAGCAGTACTTC.

This clonotype was seen more than once but under ten times. V gene TRBV29-1 combines with J gene TRBJ2-7; D may be TRBD1 (8 bases). Germline CDR1 SQVTM, CDR2 ANQGSEA. CDR3 length equals 12 residues. V lost 7 bases, J lost 3 bases, and 13 bases lay in between. DNA of the CDR3: TGCAGCGGGACAGGGAGGGACTACGAGCAGTACTTC. Protein product: CSGTGRDYEQYF.